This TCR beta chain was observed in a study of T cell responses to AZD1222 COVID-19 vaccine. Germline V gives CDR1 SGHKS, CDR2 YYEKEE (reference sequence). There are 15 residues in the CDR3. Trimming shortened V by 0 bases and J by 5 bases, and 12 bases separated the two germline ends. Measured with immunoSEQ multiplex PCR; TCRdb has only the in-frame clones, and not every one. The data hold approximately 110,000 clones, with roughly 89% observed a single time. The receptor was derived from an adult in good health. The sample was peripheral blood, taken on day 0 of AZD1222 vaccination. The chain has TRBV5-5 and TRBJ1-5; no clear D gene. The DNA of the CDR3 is TGTGCCAGCAGCTTGGCCGTTTCCGTATATCAGCCCCAGCATTTT. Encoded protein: CASSLAVSVYQPQHF.